Listed below are T cell receptor beta chains from one sample, sequenced in a study of Graves' ophthalmopathy and Graves' hyperthyroidism. In TCRdb, the multiplex PCR reads were re-called with MiXCR into one record per CDR3 protein. Of some 1.1 million distinct CDR3 sequences in the sample, 35% to 45% were seen once. Sequenced: peripheral blood or thyroid tissue (not recorded which). The source of these receptors is an adult man with Graves' hyperthyroidism. CDR3s include the opening cysteine and the closing phenylalanine or tryptophan. The order of the fields is J gene, clone size, V gene, D gene, CDR3 protein, CDR3 DNA. D genes are given only for firm matches. Rows give clone size only sometimes, using once, few, many, or a class for an expanded clone.

TRBJ2-7	many	TRBV5-1	TRBD2	CASSLDGGGKYEQYF	TGCGCCAGCAGCTTGGACGGCGGGGGGAAGTACGAGCAGTACTTC
TRBJ2-5	many	TRBV12-3/TRBV12-4	NA	CASGSRARPETQYF	TGTGCCAGCGGTTCCAGGGCCCGACCAGAGACCCAGTACTTC
TRBJ2-7	NA	TRBV10-3	NA	CAISESRSGQGQYF	TGTGCCATCAGTGAGTCGAGATCCGGGCAGGGGCAGTACTTC
TRBJ2-5	many	TRBV12-3/TRBV12-4	NA	CASRGQLQETQYF	TGTGCCAGTCGGGGACAACTCCAAGAGACCCAGTACTTC
TRBJ1-5	many	TRBV20-1	TRBD1	CSARDGGTGNKQPQHF	TGCAGTGCTAGAGATGGGGGGACAGGGAATAAGCAGCCCCAGCATTTT
TRBJ1-3	NA	TRBV11-2	NA	CASSLVQGGNTIYF	TGTGCCAGCAGCTTAGTACAGGGTGGAAACACCATATATTTT
TRBJ1-3	once	TRBV6-1	TRBD1	CASSDRDRESRNTIYF	TGTGCCAGCAGTGACCGGGACAGGGAGTCTAGAAACACCATATATTTT
TRBJ1-2	NA	TRBV5-6	NA	CASSLRRLGRPNYGYTF	TGTGCCAGCAGCTTGAGGCGATTGGGCAGGCCTAACTATGGCTACACCTTC
TRBJ2-6	many	TRBV7-2	TRBD1	CASSHRDRGPGANVLTF	TGTGCCAGCAGCCACCGGGACAGGGGACCCGGGGCCAACGTCCTGACTTTC
TRBJ2-7	NA	TRBV7-2	NA	CAWETGGAYEQYF	TGTGCCTGGGAAACAGGAGGGGCCTACGAGCAGTACTTC
TRBJ1-1	few	TRBV6-1	NA	CASSATVLMNTEAFF	TGTGCCAGCAGTGCGACAGTTCTCATGAACACTGAAGCTTTCTTT
TRBJ1-6	many	TRBV12-3/TRBV12-4	NA	CASSLGSNNSPLHF	TGTGCCAGCAGTTTAGGATCTAATAATTCACCCCTCCACTTT
TRBJ1-2	once	TRBV9	TRBD1	CASSVETGDRDGGYTF	TGTGCCAGCAGCGTAGAGACAGGGGACAGGGATGGTGGCTACACCTTC
TRBJ2-7	many	TRBV19	NA	CASSAGQITYEQYF	TGTGCCAGTAGCGCGGGACAAATCACCTACGAGCAGTACTTC
TRBJ2-7	NA	TRBV7-2	TRBD2	CASSSTGGPRWYEQYF	TGTGCCAGCAGCTCGACGGGAGGGCCTCGGTGGTACGAGCAGTACTTC
TRBJ1-4	NA	TRBV25-1	NA	CASQTRLETGREGRKLFF	TGTGCCAGCCAAACTCGCCTTGAAACGGGAAGGGAAGGCCGAAAACTGTTTTTT
TRBJ1-6	few	TRBV12-3/TRBV12-4	NA	CASSSHGQYNSPLHF	TGTGCCAGCAGTTCCCACGGACAGTATAATTCACCCCTCCACTTT
TRBJ2-6	NA	TRBV24-1	NA	CATSAKSGANVLTF	TGTGCCACCAGTGCTAAGTCTGGGGCCAACGTCCTGACTTTC
TRBJ2-5	many	TRBV20-1	NA	CSARSGSGTQETQYF	TGCAGTGCCCGAAGTGGTTCAGGGACTCAAGAGACCCAGTACTTC
TRBJ1-5	NA	TRBV10-3	TRBD1	CASSSYSGQALDQPQHF	TGTGCCAGCAGTTCGTACTCTGGACAGGCGCTCGATCAGCCCCAGCATTTT
TRBJ2-7	NA	TRBV24-1	NA	CATSGSGDPYEQYF	TGTGCCACCAGTGGGTCGGGAGACCCCTACGAGCAGTACTTC
TRBJ1-4	NA	TRBV20-1	NA	CSAGEKLFF	TGCAGTGCTGGGGAAAAACTGTTTTTT
TRBJ1-1	many	TRBV10-2	TRBD1	CASRDPGQGANTEAFF	TGCGCCAGCAGAGACCCTGGACAGGGGGCAAACACTGAAGCTTTCTTT
TRBJ1-1	many	TRBV5-1	NA	CASSLRGPEDTEAFF	TGCGCCAGCAGCTTGCGGGGGCCGGAGGACACTGAAGCTTTCTTT
TRBJ2-7	many	TRBV10-3	TRBD1	CAISESGQTTQYF	TGTGCCATCAGTGAGTCGGGACAGACCACGCAGTACTTC
TRBJ1-1	many	TRBV2	NA	CASCKGRNTEAFF	TGTGCCAGCTGTAAGGGGAGGAACACTGAAGCTTTCTTT
TRBJ2-2	many	TRBV4-1	NA	CASSQDAGSTGELFF	TGCGCCAGCAGCCAAGACGCCGGGAGCACCGGGGAGCTGTTTTTT
TRBJ2-6	many	TRBV24-1	TRBD1	CATSDPMTGGNSGANVLTF	TGTGCCACCAGTGATCCAATGACAGGGGGCAACTCTGGGGCCAACGTCCTGACTTTC
TRBJ2-7	NA	TRBV12-3/TRBV12-4	NA	CASPHAGVAYEQYF	TGTGCCAGCCCCCACGCAGGGGTGGCCTACGAGCAGTACTTC
TRBJ2-5	NA	TRBV5-8	TRBD2	CAHERSGSTKTQYF	TGTGCCCACGAGAGAAGCGGGAGTACGAAGACCCAGTACTTC
TRBJ2-2	NA	TRBV7-3	NA	CASSPGWALNTGELFF	TGTGCCAGCAGCCCGGGGTGGGCCTTGAACACCGGGGAGCTGTTTTTT
TRBJ1-5	few	TRBV9	TRBD1	CASSLSGQVNQPQHF	TGTGCCAGCAGTTTATCGGGACAGGTCAATCAGCCCCAGCATTTT
TRBJ2-7	NA	TRBV7-6	TRBD2	CASSLLGTSGYEQYF	TGTGCCAGCAGCCTATTAGGGACTAGCGGCTACGAGCAGTACTTC
TRBJ1-1	NA	TRBV9	NA	CASSPSIQGMVANTEAFF	TGTGCCAGCAGCCCATCGATCCAGGGGATGGTGGCGAACACTGAAGCTTTCTTT
TRBJ1-2	many	TRBV7-9	NA	CASSRSLDSNTNYGYTF	TGTGCCAGCAGTCGAAGCCTCGACTCAAATACTAACTATGGCTACACCTTC
TRBJ2-3	NA	TRBV7-2	TRBD2	CASSSGVSGTDTQYF	TGTGCCAGCAGCAGCGGGGTCTCTGGCACAGATACGCAGTATTTT
TRBJ1-5	NA	TRBV9	TRBD1	CASSVGTGGYSQPQHF	TGTGCCAGCAGCGTGGGGACAGGTGGCTACAGTCAGCCCCAGCATTTT
TRBJ2-7	many	TRBV7-9	NA	CASSIEGAGYEQYF	TGTGCCAGCAGCATAGAGGGAGCCGGTTACGAGCAGTACTTC
TRBJ2-2	NA	TRBV29-1	TRBD2	CSARLLAGRGTGELFF	TGCAGCGCCAGGCTTCTAGCGGGACGCGGCACCGGGGAGCTGTTTTTT
TRBJ1-3	NA	TRBV5-8	TRBD1	CASSTTGGENTIYF	TGTGCCAGCAGCACTACAGGGGGCGAAAACACCATATATTTT
TRBJ1-2	NA	TRBV20-1	NA	CSASGGGRAHGYTF	TGCAGTGCTAGTGGGGGAGGCAGGGCGCATGGCTACACCTTC
TRBJ2-7	many	TRBV7-9	TRBD1	CASSQVTGKLNEQYF	TGTGCCAGCAGCCAAGTGACAGGGAAACTCAACGAGCAGTACTTC
TRBJ2-6	NA	TRBV5-4	NA	CATPGWGPGANVLTF	TGTGCCACACCGGGGTGGGGCCCTGGGGCCAACGTCCTGACTTTC
TRBJ1-5	many	TRBV7-4	NA	CASSLELRTRCF	TGTGCCAGCAGCTTAGAGCTTCGTACCCGATGTTTT
TRBJ2-5	NA	TRBV9	TRBD2	CASSVGGSLQETQYF	TGTGCCAGCAGCGTGGGAGGGAGCCTCCAAGAGACCCAGTACTTC
TRBJ1-5	few	TRBV6-1	NA	CASKGDRSNQPQHF	TGTGCCAGCAAAGGGGACCGGAGCAATCAGCCCCAGCATTTT
TRBJ2-5	NA	TRBV12-3/TRBV12-4	TRBD2	CASISTRGGETQYF	TGTGCCAGCATCTCTACTCGCGGGGGAGAGACCCAGTACTTC